The entry that follows covers one T cell receptor (beta chain) sequence. Per the germline V gene, CDR1 is LNHNV and CDR2 is YYDKDF (reference sequence). Trimming left V 0 bases short and J 7 bases short, with 12 bases between. The CDR3 length is 15 residues. The assay was immunoSEQ multiplex PCR, and TCRdb's table has in-frame clones only and misses some. Of about 100,000 clones listed, approximately 86% are singletons. This entry is derived from a study of blood T cell repertoires in COVID-19. Background on the study: Sample material is recorded as cDNA or gDNA derived from T cells, B-cell-depleted T cells, or PBMCs.

Sequencing was carried out using peripheral blood. The clonotype was recovered from a human donor in a cohort sampled during active COVID-19. The chain combines TRBV15 with TRBJ1-4; D unclear. Here the CDR3 reads CATSRENLGGEKLFF. The CDR3 nucleotides read TGTGCCACCAGCAGAGAGAATCTAGGTGGTGAAAAACTGTTTTTT.